The 7 T cell receptor beta chains given below trace back to one sample, sequenced in a study of metastatic and nonmetastatic thyroid tumors. None of the patients had undergone any treatment ahead of thyroid surgery. TCRdb reanalyzed the PCR reads with MiXCR. Of roughly 4,500 clones in the sample, approximately 40% were seen once. Input material: tumor tissue. Receptors were obtained from a male donor with papillary thyroid cancer or a benign thyroid nodule (not recorded which). Some clones in this sample may be carry-over from other donors' samples.

J is TRBJ2-2 and V is TRBV19; D may be TRBD2 (7 bases). Per germline, CDR1 LNHDA and CDR2 SQIVND (reference sequence). This CDR3 is built from 16 residues. Trimming cost V 8 bases and J 0 bases, with 16 bases left between them. In DNA form, the CDR3 reads TGTGCCAGTCTTGGGGGGGCAGCGACGAACACCGGGGAGCTGTTTTTT. The encoded protein is CASLGGAATNTGELFF.

The V and J genes are TRBV20-1 and TRBJ1-1, with TRBD1 matching over 10 bases. The J segment lost 5 bases and the V segment lost 6 bases, leaving 9 bases of the junction unmatched. This CDR3 is built from 14 residues. Germline lookup yields CDR1 DFQATT and CDR2 SNEGSKA (reference sequence). The CDR3 bases are TGCAGTGCCCTGACAGGGGGCGCAGGGACTGAAGCTTTCTTT. It translates to CSALTGGAGTEAFF.

This clone was seen more than once but under ten times. The V call is TRBV6-4, the J call TRBJ2-2; the D gene is possibly TRBD2 (6 bases). This CDR3 has 13 amino acids. Germline lookup yields CDR1 MRHNA and CDR2 SNTAGT. V was pared by 6 bases and J by 6 bases, with 11 bases between. CDR3 coding DNA: TGTGCCAGCAGGACTAGGGTCTCCGGGGAGCTGTTTTTT. Amino acid sequence: CASRTRVSGELFF.

The chain links TRBV20-1 to TRBJ2-2; TRBD2 matches 14 bases. Germline V gene lookup returns CDR1 DFQATT and CDR2 SNEGSKA (reference sequence). Trimming took 6 bases from V and 2 from J; bases not matched to a gene: 5. CDR3 length: 16 amino acids. In DNA, the CDR3 is TGCAGTGCAGGGACTAGCGGGAGAGGTAACACCGGGGAGCTGTTTTTT. Translated: CSAGTSGRGNTGELFF.

The genes are TRBV7-6 and TRBJ2-5, with D possibly TRBD2 on 5 matching bases. Germline values: CDR1 SGHVS, CDR2 FNYEAQ. The CDR3 covers 15 residues. Trimming took 1 base from V and 5 from J, leaving 14 bases between them. The CDR3 DNA is TGTGCCAGCAGCTTAGATTCGGGGATTAGGGAGACCCAGTACTTC. Translation: CASSLDSGIRETQYF.

This chain connects TRBV5-1 to TRBJ2-7; the D gene could be TRBD1 or TRBD2 (5 bases each). V gave up 5 bases and J gave up 2 bases, with 17 bases separating them. The germline gives CDR1 SGHRS, CDR2 YFSETQ. CDR3 length equals 15 residues. The CDR3: CASRAGTQGAYEQYF. CDR3 DNA sequence: TGCGCCAGCAGGGCCGGGACCCAAGGCGCCTACGAGCAGTACTTC.

The chain couples TRBV9 to TRBJ1-1; D call uncertain. Per the germline V gene, CDR1 is SGDLS and CDR2 is YYNGEE. This CDR3 has 15 amino acids. Trimming took off 2 bases at V and 1 base at J, with 12 bases between the two ends. CDR3 region: CASSVEFTGNTEAFF. The CDR3, as DNA: TGTGCCAGCAGCGTGGAATTTACCGGGAACACTGAAGCTTTCTTT.